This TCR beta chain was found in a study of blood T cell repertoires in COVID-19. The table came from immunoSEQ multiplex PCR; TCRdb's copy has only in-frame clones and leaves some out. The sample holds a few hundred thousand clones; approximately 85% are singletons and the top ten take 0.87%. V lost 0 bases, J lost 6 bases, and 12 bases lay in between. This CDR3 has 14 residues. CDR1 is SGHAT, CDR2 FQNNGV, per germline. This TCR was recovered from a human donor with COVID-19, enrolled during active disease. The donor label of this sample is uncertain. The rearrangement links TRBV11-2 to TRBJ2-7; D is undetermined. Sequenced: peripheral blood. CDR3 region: CASSLDRSTGEQYF. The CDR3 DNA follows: TGTGCCAGCAGCTTAGATCGGTCGACTGGCGAGCAGTACTTC.